The present T cell receptor (beta chain) was sequenced within a study of Graves' ophthalmopathy and Graves' hyperthyroidism. This clonotype was counted many times. The study amplified TCR beta CDR3 regions using RNA transcripts. HTBI-primed first-round RT-PCR preceded second-round multiplex PCR. MiXCR was run by TCRdb on the multiplex PCR reads, yielding one entry per CDR3 protein. The sample lists under 350,000 distinct CDR3 sequences, roughly 15% seen once, with 9% to 15% in the top ten. A duration under 3 months, NOSPECS ≥4, CAS ≥3 and moderate-to-severe activity characterized the donors with ophthalmopathy. The authors isolated PBMCs from approximately 10 ml of fresh peripheral blood. V lost 4 bases, J lost 4 bases, and 11 bases lay in between. Germline assignment: CDR1 MDHEN and CDR2 SYDVKM. The CDR3 runs to 14 residues.

The sequencing sample was made of peripheral blood. The source is an adult man with Graves' ophthalmopathy. The J gene is TRBJ1-5, the V gene TRBV28; a weak D match, TRBD1 (6 bases). The CDR3 DNA reads as TGTGCCAGCAGTTCAGGACAGAGAAATCAGCCCCAGCATTTT. Translated, it gives CASSSGQRNQPQHF.